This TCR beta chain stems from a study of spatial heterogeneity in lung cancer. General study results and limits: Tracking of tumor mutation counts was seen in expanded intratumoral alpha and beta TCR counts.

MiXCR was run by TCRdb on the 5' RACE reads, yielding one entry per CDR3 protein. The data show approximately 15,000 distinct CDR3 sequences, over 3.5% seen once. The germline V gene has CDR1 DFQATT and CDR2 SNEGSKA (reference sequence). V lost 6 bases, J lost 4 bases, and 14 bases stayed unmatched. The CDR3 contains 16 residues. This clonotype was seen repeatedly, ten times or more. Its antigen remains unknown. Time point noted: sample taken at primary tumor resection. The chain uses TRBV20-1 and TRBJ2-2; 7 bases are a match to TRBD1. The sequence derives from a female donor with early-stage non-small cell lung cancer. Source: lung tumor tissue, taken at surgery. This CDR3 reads CSARTRDRAVTGELFF. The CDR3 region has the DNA TGCAGTGCCCGGACCCGAGACAGGGCGGTCACCGGGGAGCTGTTTTTT.